This entry lists 30 T cell receptor beta chains sequenced from one sample in a study of PD-1 blockade in mismatch repair-deficient tumors. Generated by immunoSEQ multiplex PCR, the TCRdb table keeps only in-frame clones and is missing some. The table shows about 51,000 clones, with approximately 80% occurring only once. The source was peripheral blood, collected 4 weeks after starting pembrolizumab. All receptors derive from an adult with mismatch repair-deficient cancer.

This chain connects TRBV29-1 to TRBJ2-3; D perhaps matches TRBD2 (6 bases). The CDR3 loop spans 15 amino acids. V was shortened by 5 bases and J by 0 bases, with 15 bases between the two germline ends. The V gene's germline CDR1 is SQVTM and CDR2 ANQGSEA. The CDR3 region is CSVLLLATSTDTQYF. For the CDR3, the DNA is TGCAGCGTTCTACTTCTAGCGACTAGCACAGATACGCAGTATTTT.

The chain employs TRBV19 and TRBJ1-4; D is perhaps TRBD1 (6 bases). The ends were cut back, 5 bases at V and 6 bases at J, with 16 bases in the middle. Germline lookup yields CDR1 LNHDA and CDR2 SQIVND (reference sequence). The CDR3 contains 15 residues. For the CDR3, the DNA is TGTGCCAGTAGTCTACAGACAGGTCAAGATGAAAAACTGTTTTTT. This gives the protein CASSLQTGQDEKLFF. The full variable domain, its missing parts supplied by reference TRBV19 and TRBJ1-4, is DGGITQSPKYLFRKEGQNVTLSCEQNLNHDAMYWYRQDPGQGLRLIYYSQIVNDFQKGDIAEGYSVSREKKESFPLTVTSAQKNPTAFYLCASSLQTGQDEKLFFGSGTQLSVL.

This rearrangement joins TRBV30 to TRBJ2-1, with D possibly being TRBD2 (5 bases). Between the trimmed V and J ends, which lost 5 bases and 4 bases, there was a span of 12 bases. The CDR3 totals 13 residues. Germline V gene data show CDR1 as GTSNPN and CDR2 as SVGIG (reference sequence). CDR3: CAWGRHEYNEQFF. The CDR3 nucleotides are TGTGCCTGGGGGAGACACGAATACAATGAGCAGTTCTTC.

As for this clone: Additional DNA sequences in this sample encode the identical CDR3. V usage is TRBV29-1 and J usage is TRBJ1-1; D ambiguous. The CDR3 is 11 residues long. Trimming left V 6 bases short and J 0 bases short, with 5 bases between. CDR1 is SQVTM and CDR2 is ANQGSEA in the germline V gene. The CDR3 DNA follows: TGCAGCGTCGGGGTGAACACTGAAGCTTTCTTT. Translation: CSVGVNTEAFF.

V is TRBV7-9 and J is TRBJ1-4; no reliable D call. The CDR3 is 14 amino acids. Trimming took 2 bases from V and 2 from J, leaving 6 bases between them. Germline CDR1 is SEHNR and CDR2 is FQNEAQ (reference sequence). CDR3 sequence (DNA): TGTGCCAGCAGCTTATCGGGGACTAATGAAAAACTGTTTTTT. It is translated as CASSLSGTNEKLFF.

The J gene is TRBJ2-7, the V gene TRBV5-4, with D perhaps being TRBD1 or TRBD2 (5 bases each). There are 12 residues in the CDR3. Germline assignment: CDR1 SGHNT and CDR2 YYREEE (reference sequence). Trimming cost V 4 bases and J 4 bases, with 9 bases left between them. DNA for the CDR3: TGTGCCAGCAGCAGGGACGGATACGAGCAGTACTTC. Translating gives CASSRDGYEQYF. Supplemented by reference TRBV5-4 and TRBJ2-7, the full variable domain reads ETGVTQSPTHLIKTRGQQVTLRCSSQSGHNTVSWYQQALGQGPQFIFQYYREEENGRGNFPPRFSGLQFPNYSSELNVNALELDDSALYLCASSRDGYEQYFGPGTRLTVT.

This rearrangement joins TRBV4-2 to TRBJ2-1; 8 bases line up with TRBD2. With V trimmed by 0 bases and J by 2 bases, 15 bases remained unmatched. Germline V gene lookup returns CDR1 LGHNA and CDR2 YNFKEQ. This CDR3 spans 20 amino acids. CDR3 bases: TGTGCCAGCAGCCAAGATCGCAGCGGGGGTAGGTTGGGCGCCTACAATGAGCAGTTCTTC. It specifies CASSQDRSGGRLGAYNEQFF.

This clone has just a few counts. This chain joins TRBV7-8 and TRBJ2-7; D is possibly TRBD2 (5 bases). V dropped 8 bases and J dropped 2 bases, with 16 bases sitting between them. CDR3 size: 14 residues. CDR1 and CDR2 (germline): SGHVS, FQNEAQ. CDR3 coding DNA: TGTGCCAGCGAACAACTTGACGGGACCTACGAGCAGTACTTC. It yields the protein CASEQLDGTYEQYF.

The chain is built from TRBV30 and TRBJ1-1, with 9 bases identical to TRBD1. The trim removed 6 bases at V and 2 bases at J, leaving 10 bases unmatched. Germline-derived CDR1 and CDR2 are GTSNPN and SVGIG (reference sequence). There are 15 residues in the CDR3. The CDR3 DNA follows: TGTGCCTGCCTTCGGGACAGGGCCTCAAACACTGAAGCTTTCTTT. Translated: CACLRDRASNTEAFF.

This clone was seen once. The V call is TRBV19, the J call TRBJ2-6, with 9 bases matching TRBD2. This CDR3 contains 17 residues. Germline V gene data show CDR1 as LNHDA and CDR2 as SQIVND (reference sequence). Losses at the gene ends were 7 bases for V and 0 bases for J; bases not matched to a gene: 7. The CDR3 sequence: CASMALAGNSGANVLTF. CDR3 DNA: TGTGCCAGTATGGCCCTAGCGGGGAACTCTGGGGCCAACGTCCTGACTTTC.

This chain connects TRBV29-1 to TRBJ1-2; 10 nucleotides match TRBD1. CDR1 is SQVTM and CDR2 is ANQGSEA in the germline V gene. Trimming took 7 bases from V and 1 from J; bases not matched to a gene: 3. The CDR3 sequence is 13 residues long. This CDR3 reads CSGGTGDNYGYTF. The CDR3 DNA sequence: TGCAGCGGAGGGACAGGGGATAACTATGGCTACACCTTC.

CDR3 coding DNA: TGTGCCAGCTCACCAGAGGAGGGGACCCAGTACTTC. Its protein product is CASSPEEGTQYF. The chain couples TRBV18 to TRBJ2-5; perhaps TRBD2 as D (6 bases). The V gene's germline CDR1 is KGHSH and CDR2 LQKENI. The CDR3 has 12 residues. The V and J ends lost 2 bases and 7 bases respectively, with 8 bases between them.

V and J are TRBV6-6 and TRBJ2-3; 10 nucleotides agree with TRBD2. CDR1 is MNHNY, CDR2 SVGAGI, per germline (reference sequence). J lost 2 bases, V lost 5 bases, and 4 bases had no gene match. This CDR3 is built from 15 residues. The CDR3 nucleotides read TGTGCCAGCAGTCGGACTAGCGGATTCACAGATACGCAGTATTTT. Protein sequence: CASSRTSGFTDTQYF.

The rearrangement links TRBV7-2 to TRBJ2-1, with D possibly being TRBD2 (5 bases). The germline gives CDR1 SGHTA, CDR2 FQGNSA. V shed 1 base and J shed 4 bases, with 11 bases lying between them. CDR3 length equals 15 residues. The CDR3 nucleotides read TGTGCCAGCAGCTTAGAAGCGGCCGGGTACAATGAGCAGTTCTTC. It codes for CASSLEAAGYNEQFF.

Only one count was recorded for this clone. The V gene is TRBV9, the J gene TRBJ2-1, with D perhaps matching TRBD1 or TRBD2 (5 bases each). The germline V gene encodes CDR1 SGDLS and CDR2 YYNGEE. Trimming removed 2 bases from V and 6 bases from J, with 9 bases in between. This CDR3 has 13 amino acids. The CDR3 DNA reads as TGTGCCAGCAGCGTCGGGGACCGCAATGAGCAGTTCTTC. Translating it yields CASSVGDRNEQFF.

In its sample, this clone is medium-sized (0.01 to 0.1%). V and J are TRBV7-9 and TRBJ1-2; the match to TRBD1 covers 11 bases. CDR1 SEHNR and CDR2 FQNEAQ come from the germline V gene (reference sequence). The CDR3 sequence is 15 residues long. Trimming removed 1 base from V and 7 bases from J; junction bases left unmatched: 5. The CDR3 DNA follows: TGTGCCAGCAGCTTAGGCCGGACAGGGGGCTTTGGCTACACCTTC. Amino acids: CASSLGRTGGFGYTF.

The genes are TRBV27 and TRBJ1-1, with D uncertain. This CDR3 has 13 amino acids. V was shortened by 7 bases and J by 0 bases, with 9 bases between the two germline ends. Germline V gene sequence: CDR1 MNHEY, CDR2 SMNVEV (reference sequence). The CDR3 DNA reads as TGTGCCAGCACACTGAGTTTGAACACTGAAGCTTTCTTT. Protein: CASTLSLNTEAFF.

The chain combines TRBV10-3 with TRBJ1-1; D gene ambiguous. Germline V gives CDR1 ENHRY, CDR2 SYGVKD. This CDR3 region has 13 residues. With 10 bases removed from V and 0 bases from J, the gap between germline ends came to 12 bases. Written as DNA, the CDR3 is TGTGCCAGCAGCAGTATCGTGAACACTGAAGCTTTCTTT. Translation gives CASSSIVNTEAFF.

The chain is built from TRBV9 and TRBJ1-5; 8 bases agree with TRBD1. J lost 7 bases, V lost 2 bases, and 5 bases had no gene match. The length of the CDR3 is 14 residues. Germline CDR1 is SGDLS and CDR2 is YYNGEE. CDR3 DNA sequence: TGTGCCAGCAGCGTTTTGGCAGGGGGCCAGCCCCAGCATTTT. Protein: CASSVLAGGQPQHF.

The gene calls are TRBV5-4 and TRBJ2-5, with 12 bases aligning to TRBD2. This CDR3 is 16 amino acids long. The V segment lost 0 bases and the J segment 5 bases; nucleotides outside the gene matches: 5. Germline CDR1 SGHNT, CDR2 YYREEE (reference sequence). The CDR3 region has the DNA TGTGCCAGCAGCTTGGCTAGCGGGAGGGCCGGGGAGACCCAGTACTTC. It specifies CASSLASGRAGETQYF.

This clone was seen more than once but under ten times. The chain has TRBV28 and TRBJ2-7; tentative D call: TRBD1 (6 bases). V was clipped by 5 bases and J by 1 base, with 12 bases between them. CDR1 and CDR2 from the germline V gene are MDHEN and SYDVKM. The CDR3 has 14 amino acids. Here the CDR3 DNA reads TGTGCCAGCAGTAAGCCTGGACAGTCCTACGAGCAGTACTTC. This sequence encodes CASSKPGQSYEQYF. Based on the CDR3 plus reference TRBV28 and TRBJ2-7, the full variable domain is DVKVTQSSRYLVKRTGEKVFLECVQDMDHENMFWYRQDPGLGLRLIYFSYDVKMKEKGDIPEGYSVSREKKERFSLILESASTNQTSMYLCASSKPGQSYEQYFGPGTRLTVT.

CDR3 loop: CASSLGGPGTFNYGYTF. The CDR3 DNA follows: TGTGCCAGCAGCTTAGGGGGTCCCGGGACTTTTAACTATGGCTACACCTTC. This chain uses TRBV7-3 with TRBJ1-2; TRBD1 is a possible D gene (5 bases). The CDR3 contains 17 residues. V was shortened by 2 bases and J by 1 base, with 17 bases between the two germline ends. CDR1 is SGHTA and CDR2 is FQGTGA in the germline V gene.

The chain carries TRBV9 and TRBJ1-5; D uncertain. This CDR3 is 15 amino acids long. V lost 3 bases, J lost 1 base, and 11 bases lay in between. The V gene's germline CDR1 is SGDLS and CDR2 YYNGEE. CDR3 coding DNA: TGTGCCAGCAGCGCCGCCGGGATGAGCAATCAGCCCCAGCATTTT. The encoded protein is CASSAAGMSNQPQHF. The full variable domain, in which reference TRBV9 and TRBJ1-5 provide the parts outside the CDR3, is DSGVTQTPKHLITATGQRVTLRCSPRSGDLSVYWYQQSLDQGLQFLIQYYNGEERAKGNILERFSAQQFPDLHSELNLSSLELGDSALYFCASSAAGMSNQPQHFGDGTRLSIL.

In this sample, this clone turned up once. The chain recombines TRBV7-6 with TRBJ1-1; no firm D call. The V end was cut by 2 bases, the J end by 6 bases, with 10 bases between. The germline CDR1 and CDR2 sequences are SGHVS and FNYEAQ. The CDR3 spans 13 residues. The DNA of the CDR3 is TGTGCCAGCAGCTTAAGTGGGTTTTCTGAAGCTTTCTTT. Translation: CASSLSGFSEAFF.

V gene TRBV6-4 combines with J gene TRBJ2-2; 7 nucleotides agree with TRBD1. Germline V gene lookup returns CDR1 MRHNA and CDR2 SNTAGT. CDR3 length: 16 residues. With V trimmed by 5 bases and J by 4 bases, 10 bases remained unmatched. This chain's CDR3 is CASSRSLAGGTGELFF. In nucleotides, the CDR3 is TGTGCCAGCAGTCGGTCTTTGGCAGGGGGCACCGGGGAGCTGTTTTTT.

This chain connects TRBV30 to TRBJ2-2; D might be TRBD2 (6 bases). Trimming took off 3 bases at V and 0 bases at J, with 14 bases between the two ends. The germline V gene encodes CDR1 GTSNPN and CDR2 SVGIG (reference sequence). The CDR3 length is 16 residues. CDR3 nucleotides: TGTGCCTGGAGGAAGGGGACTGCCGCGAACACCGGGGAGCTGTTTTTT. It encodes CAWRKGTAANTGELFF. Looking up the rest from reference TRBV30 and TRBJ2-2 gives the full variable domain: SQTIHQWPATLVQPVGSPLSLECTVEGTSNPNLYWYRQAAGRGLQLLFYSVGIGQISSEVPQNLSASRPQDRQFILSSKKLLLSDSGFYLCAWRKGTAANTGELFFGEGSRLTVL.

V and J are TRBV11-3 and TRBJ2-5; either TRBD1 or TRBD2 may supply D (5 bases each). The V gene's germline CDR1 is SGHNT and CDR2 YENEEA. The V end was cut by 5 bases, the J end by 6 bases, with 10 bases between. This CDR3 contains 12 residues. DNA of the CDR3: TGTGCCAGCAGCACCCCGGGGCAGACCCAGTACTTC. Protein sequence: CASSTPGQTQYF.

This chain joins TRBV6-6 and TRBJ2-7; weak D call: TRBD2 (6 bases). The V gene's germline CDR1 is MNHNY and CDR2 SVGAGI (reference sequence). CDR3 length: 15 amino acids. With 5 bases removed from V and 1 base from J, the gap between germline ends came to 15 bases. CDR3 residues: CASSGRTGASYEQYF. CDR3 nucleotide sequence: TGTGCCAGCAGTGGGAGGACGGGTGCATCCTACGAGCAGTACTTC.

This clone appeared a few times. The chain carries TRBV11-2 and TRBJ2-2; possible D gene TRBD1, 6 bases. Germline loops: CDR1 SGHAT, CDR2 FQNNGV. This CDR3 has 13 residues. V dropped 5 bases and J dropped 6 bases, with 10 bases sitting between them. CDR3 residues: CASSQGRSGELFF. The CDR3 DNA reads as TGTGCCAGCAGCCAGGGGAGATCCGGGGAGCTGTTTTTT.

The J gene is TRBJ1-1, the V gene TRBV11-3; TRBD1 matches at 7 bases. The CDR3 extends over 18 amino acids. The germline V gene encodes CDR1 SGHNT and CDR2 YENEEA. The junction had 13 bases not matched to a gene; V was cut back by 3 bases and J by 0 bases. CDR3 loop: CASSFRQGRTRMNTEAFF. Written as DNA, the CDR3 is TGTGCCAGCAGCTTCAGACAGGGTAGAACTAGAATGAACACTGAAGCTTTCTTT.